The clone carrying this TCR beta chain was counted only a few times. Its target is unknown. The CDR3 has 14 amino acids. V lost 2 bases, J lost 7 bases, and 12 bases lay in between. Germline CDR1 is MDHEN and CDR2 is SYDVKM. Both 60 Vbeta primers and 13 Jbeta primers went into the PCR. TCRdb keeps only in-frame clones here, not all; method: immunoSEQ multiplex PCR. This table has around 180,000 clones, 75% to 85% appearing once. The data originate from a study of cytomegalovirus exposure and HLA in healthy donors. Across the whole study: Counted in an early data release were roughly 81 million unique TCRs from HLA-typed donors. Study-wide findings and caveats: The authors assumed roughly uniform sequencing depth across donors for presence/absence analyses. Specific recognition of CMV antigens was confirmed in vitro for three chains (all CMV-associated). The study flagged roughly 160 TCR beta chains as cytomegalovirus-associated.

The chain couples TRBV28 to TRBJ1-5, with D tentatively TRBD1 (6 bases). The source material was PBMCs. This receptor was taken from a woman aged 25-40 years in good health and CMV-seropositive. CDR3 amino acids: CASSLTGLAQPQHF. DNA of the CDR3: TGTGCCAGCAGTTTAACAGGGTTGGCACAGCCCCAGCATTTT.